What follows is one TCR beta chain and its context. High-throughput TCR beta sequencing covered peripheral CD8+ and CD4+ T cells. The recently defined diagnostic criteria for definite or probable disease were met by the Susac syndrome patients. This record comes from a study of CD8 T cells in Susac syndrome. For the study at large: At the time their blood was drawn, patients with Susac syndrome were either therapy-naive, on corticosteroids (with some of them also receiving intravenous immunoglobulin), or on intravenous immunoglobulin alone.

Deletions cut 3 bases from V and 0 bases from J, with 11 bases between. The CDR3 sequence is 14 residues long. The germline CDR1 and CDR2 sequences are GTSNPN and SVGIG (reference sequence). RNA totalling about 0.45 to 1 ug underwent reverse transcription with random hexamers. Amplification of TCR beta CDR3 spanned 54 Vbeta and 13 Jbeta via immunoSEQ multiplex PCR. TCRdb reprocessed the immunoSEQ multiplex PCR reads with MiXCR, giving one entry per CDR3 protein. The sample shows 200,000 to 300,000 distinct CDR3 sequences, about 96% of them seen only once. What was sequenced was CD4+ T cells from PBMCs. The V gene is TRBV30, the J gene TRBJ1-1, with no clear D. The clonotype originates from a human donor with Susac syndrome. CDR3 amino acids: CAWSRGTMNTEAFF. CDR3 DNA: TGTGCCTGGAGCCGAGGCACGATGAACACTGAAGCTTTCTTT.